The entry that follows covers one T cell receptor (beta chain) sequence. This sample is drawn from a study of blood T cell repertoires in COVID-19. Study-level background: In each case, the material was cDNA or gDNA derived from T cells, B-cell-depleted T cells, or PBMCs.

Repertoires were generated with immunoSEQ multiplex PCR, while TCRdb's copy carries only in-frame clones and drops some. The sample contains about 270,000 clones, approximately 83% of which appear only once. The V end was cut by 2 bases, the J end by 0 bases, with 8 bases between. The CDR3 length is 14 residues. Germline loops: CDR1 SGHKS, CDR2 YYEKEE (reference sequence). This TCR derives from a woman between 70 and 85 years old with acute or convalescent COVID-19. Input material: peripheral blood. The chain combines TRBV5-5 with TRBJ1-1, with a possible D match to TRBD1 (5 bases). The chain's CDR3 is CASSLQVLNTEAFF. CDR3 nucleotides: TGTGCCAGCAGCTTACAGGTATTGAACACTGAAGCTTTCTTT.